This T cell receptor beta chain was documented in a study of T-cell memory formation after mild COVID-19. For the study at large: In these data, TCR clusters were largely donor specific.

The length of the CDR3 is 12 residues. Trimming removed 5 bases from V and 2 bases from J, with 8 bases in between. Germline V CDR1 and CDR2: SGHRS, YFSETQ. There are a few counts of this clonotype. Its specificity is not known. Study-wide results and caveats: From day 15 to 85, contracting clones were balanced between CD4 and CD8, whereas later expanders leaned toward CD4+. Memory from before infection featured some responding clones, which suggests cross-reactive memory joined.

Libraries for TCRalpha and TCRbeta carried sample barcodes and unique molecular identifiers via 5'RACE. MiXCR, applied by TCRdb to the 5' RACE reads, yields one record per CDR3 protein. The table includes just under 550,000 distinct CDR3 sequences, about a fifth detected once. The clonotype was recovered from an adult woman who had mild COVID-19 (a few samples of this study predate the infection). Cell type and time point are not known. The J gene is TRBJ2-7, the V gene TRBV5-1; D uncertain. The sequenced sample consisted of PBMCs or a T cell subset sorted from them (not recorded which). Written as DNA, the CDR3 is TGCGCCAGCAGTACAGAGACCTACGAGCAGTACTTC. Residues: CASSTETYEQYF. The whole variable domain, remainder taken from reference TRBV5-1 and TRBJ2-7, is KAGVTQTPRYLIKTRGQQVTLSCSPISGHRSVSWYQQTPGQGLQFLFEYFSETQRNKGNFPGRFSGRQFSNSRSEMNVSTLELGDSALYLCASSTETYEQYFGPGTRLTVT.